Below are 27 T cell receptor beta chains sequenced from a single sample in a study of read filtering for tumor transcriptome and immune sequencing. Molecular barcoded adaptors covering alpha/delta and beta/gamma chains were used on about 0.4 ug RNA. One entry per CDR3 protein, called by TCRdb with MiXCR from the reads. The sample consists of 100,000 to 150,000 distinct CDR3 sequences, about 13% of them appearing once. Input material: a population of CD138-negative cells sorted from bone marrow. These receptors were obtained from a donor aged 40 or older with multiple myeloma.

As for this clonotype: A much larger clone is a single base away; this may be a read error. The chain is built from TRBV12-3 or TRBV12-4 and TRBJ2-1; 9 positions agree with TRBD2. Trimming at V came to 5 bases and at J to 8 bases, leaving 16 bases not matched to a gene. This CDR3 region has 17 residues. CDR3 nucleotide sequence: TGTGCCAGCAGTCCCCCCCTTTCCAGCGGGAGGATCTATGAGCAGTTCTTC. Amino acid sequence: CASSPPLSSGRIYEQFF.

This clonotype was counted ten times or more. The rearrangement uses TRBV7-9 and TRBJ1-1; D is undetermined. Trimming pared 2 bases from V and 0 bases from J, leaving 7 bases between. Germline V CDR1 and CDR2: SEHNR, FQNEAQ (reference sequence). The CDR3 is 14 amino acids. The DNA for the CDR3 is TGTGCCAGCAGCTTAAGCGGTATGAACACTGAAGCTTTCTTT. It is translated as CASSLSGMNTEAFF.

Ten or more counts support this clonotype. The chain carries TRBV30 and TRBJ2-1; 9 bases map to TRBD2. The CDR3 sequence is 15 residues long. CDR1 GTSNPN and CDR2 SVGIG come from the germline V gene (reference sequence). Losses at the gene ends were 0 bases for V and 1 base for J; bases not matched to a gene: 1. This CDR3 is CAWSVGLASYNEQFF. CDR3 coding DNA: TGTGCCTGGAGTGTCGGACTAGCGTCCTACAATGAGCAGTTCTTC.

As concerns this clonotype: A read error is the likely source, as a far larger clone sits one nucleotide away. The genes are TRBV7-2 and TRBJ2-1; D is ambiguous. Germline V gives CDR1 SGHTA, CDR2 FQGNSA. CDR3 length: 15 amino acids. The chain's CDR3 is CARSLDLSSYNEQFF. CDR3 nucleotides: TGTGCCAGGAGCTTAGACTTGAGCTCCTACAATGAGCAGTTCTTC.

This clonotype came up many times. The rearrangement joins TRBV6-1 to TRBJ2-5; weak D call: TRBD1 (6 bases). CDR3 length equals 15 residues. Trimming shortened V by 6 bases and J by 4 bases, and 18 bases separated the two germline ends. The germline gives CDR1 MNHNS, CDR2 SASEGT. The CDR3 protein is CASRTTGQRGETQYF. The CDR3 DNA is TGTGCCAGCAGGACAACGGGACAACGGGGAGAGACCCAGTACTTC.

About this clonotype itself: A single base is all that separates this from a far larger clone, so a read error is likely. The chain joins TRBV6-2 or TRBV6-3 to TRBJ2-1; TRBD2 agrees at 10 bases. V lost 6 bases, J lost 3 bases, and 8 bases stayed unmatched. CDR1 and CDR2 from the germline V gene are MNHEY and SVGEGT. The CDR3 sequence is 16 residues long. CDR3: CASSMGLAGVYNEQFF. The CDR3 DNA reads TGTGCCAGCAGCATGGGGCTAGCGGGAGTCTACAATGAGCAGTTCTTC.

This clonotype appeared many times. The chain joins TRBV20-1 to TRBJ2-7; D is perhaps TRBD2 (6 bases). The V end was cut by 6 bases, the J end by 0 bases, with 15 bases between. The CDR3 sequence is 14 residues long. The V gene's germline CDR1 is DFQATT and CDR2 SNEGSKA (reference sequence). The CDR3: CSAGGTASSYEQYF. For the CDR3, the DNA is TGCAGTGCCGGGGGAACAGCGAGCTCCTACGAGCAGTACTTC.

V usage is TRBV6-5 and J usage is TRBJ2-1, with 9 bases identical to TRBD1. Trimming cost V 6 bases and J 6 bases; bases outside gene matches: 9. There are 15 residues in the CDR3. Germline assignment: CDR1 MNHEY and CDR2 SVGAGI. CDR3 sequence: CASRTRDRVVNEQFF. DNA for the CDR3: TGTGCCAGCAGAACCCGGGACAGGGTTGTCAATGAGCAGTTCTTC.

This clonotype was counted many times. This chain connects TRBV29-1 to TRBJ2-7; D is possibly TRBD2 (6 bases). The CDR3 has 15 amino acids. Trimming left V 1 base short and J 0 bases short, with 13 bases between. The germline V gene has CDR1 SQVTM and CDR2 ANQGSEA. DNA of the CDR3: TGCAGCGTTGAAGGTTATAGCGGAAGCTCCTACGAGCAGTACTTC. It translates to CSVEGYSGSSYEQYF.

For this clonotype: Lacking the conserved final phenylalanine or tryptophan, this CDR3 likely reflects a read error. The V and J genes are TRBV4-1 and TRBJ1-1, with TRBD1 as a possible D gene (5 bases). The CDR3 consists of 17 residues. Trimming pared 4 bases from V and 1 base from J, leaving 19 bases between. In germline, CDR1 is MGHRA, CDR2 YSYEKL. The CDR3 spells CASSLRIGAGKNTEAFS. The CDR3 DNA sequence: TGCGCCAGCAGCCTAAGGATAGGCGCAGGGAAGAACACTGAAGCTTTCTCT.

This clonotype was observed at least ten times. J is TRBJ1-5 and V is TRBV20-1; TRBD1 agrees at 9 bases. Germline loops: CDR1 DFQATT, CDR2 SNEGSKA (reference sequence). The ends lost 3 bases at V and 6 bases at J; junction bases unmatched: 9. There are 15 residues in the CDR3. CDR3: CSASAQGAGGQPQHF. The CDR3 nucleotides are TGCAGTGCTAGCGCACAGGGGGCGGGGGGTCAGCCCCAGCATTTT.

With respect to this clonotype: One base away lies a much larger clone, so this may be a sequencing read error. The chain is built from TRBV12-3 or TRBV12-4 and TRBJ2-2; D possibly corresponds to TRBD2 (5 bases). This CDR3 comprises 10 residues. The CDR3 spells CASAAGELLF. Written as DNA, the CDR3 is TGTGCCAGCGCCGCCGGGGAGCTGCTTTTT.

This clonotype was observed at least ten times. The CDR3 sequence: CSARDPRASNEQFF. The CDR3 DNA reads as TGCAGTGCTAGAGACCCCCGTGCTAGCAATGAGCAGTTCTTC. This chain links TRBV20-1 with TRBJ2-1, with no clear D. V lost 0 bases to trimming and J lost 6 bases, with 12 bases between them. This CDR3 has 14 residues. Germline V gene lookup returns CDR1 DFQATT and CDR2 SNEGSKA (reference sequence).

This clonotype was observed at least ten times. The CDR3 sequence: CSAFSPGQGGNQPQHF. In DNA form, the CDR3 reads TGCAGTGCTTTTTCACCGGGACAGGGCGGGAATCAGCCCCAGCATTTT. This sequence joins TRBV20-1 and TRBJ1-5; 9 bases are a match to TRBD1. Per the germline V gene, CDR1 is DFQATT and CDR2 is SNEGSKA (reference sequence). The ends lost 5 bases at V and 4 bases at J; junction bases unmatched: 12. This CDR3 has 16 amino acids.

This clonotype was observed at least ten times. The genes are TRBV29-1 and TRBJ1-1, with D perhaps matching TRBD1 (6 bases). The CDR3 has 15 residues. Germline CDR1 and CDR2: SQVTM and ANQGSEA. The V gene lost 2 bases and the J gene lost 4 bases, with 17 bases spanning the gap. The CDR3 nucleotides read TGCAGCGTTGAACAAGGGGCCGTCAGGGGCACTGAAGCTTTCTTT. It encodes CSVEQGAVRGTEAFF.

This clonotype was observed at least ten times. The V and J genes are TRBV5-1 and TRBJ1-1; 10 bases are a match to TRBD1. The V gene's germline CDR1 is SGHRS and CDR2 YFSETQ. The trim removed 4 bases at V and 1 base at J, leaving 1 base unmatched. The CDR3 runs 14 residues. The CDR3 DNA reads TGCGCCAGCAGCCGGACAGGGGGGAACACTGAAGCTTTCTTT. Protein: CASSRTGGNTEAFF.

This clonotype was recorded at least ten times. J is TRBJ2-7 and V is TRBV19; TRBD2 might be the D (6 bases). The CDR3 consists of 13 residues. CDR1 and CDR2 (germline): LNHDA, SQIVND (reference sequence). V lost 5 bases and J lost 9, with 17 bases in between. DNA of the CDR3: TGTGCCAGTAGTCCCCTGGGGGGAGACGGGCAGTACTTC. The encoded protein is CASSPLGGDGQYF.

This clonotype was found many times. CDR3 coding DNA: TGCGCCAGCAGCTCTCAATGGCAGGGAGATGGAACTAATGAAAAACTGTTTTTT. It specifies CASSSQWQGDGTNEKLFF. V usage is TRBV5-1 and J usage is TRBJ1-4; possibly TRBD1 for D (5 bases). The CDR3 runs 18 residues. V was shortened by 3 bases and J by 1 base, with 19 bases between the two germline ends. Germline V gene sequence: CDR1 SGHRS, CDR2 YFSETQ.

This clonotype was detected ten times or more. This rearrangement joins TRBV5-1 to TRBJ1-1; D unresolved. Germline V lookup: CDR1 SGHRS, CDR2 YFSETQ. This CDR3 is built from 12 residues. With 0 bases removed from V and 7 bases from J, the gap between germline ends came to 7 bases. The CDR3 DNA sequence: TGCGCCAGCAGCTTGGACAGCTATGAAGCTTTCTTT. This encodes CASSLDSYEAFF.

On this clonotype: Germline is not matched at one junction end, which may reflect a read error. The chain couples TRBV2 to TRBJ1-5; TRBD1 is a possible D gene (5 bases). Per germline, CDR1 SNHLY and CDR2 FYNNEI. The CDR3 extends over 17 amino acids. CDR3 in DNA: TGTGCCTGCAGACCCGCAAGAGGTAGGGGAGGGAATCAGCCCCAGCATTTT. This codes for CACRPARGRGGNQPQHF.

This clonotype was detected many times. The genes are TRBV5-1 and TRBJ2-7; a possible D gene is TRBD2 (5 bases). Germline loops: CDR1 SGHRS, CDR2 YFSETQ. The CDR3 has 15 residues. V lost 0 bases and J 3 bases, leaving 13 bases between the germline ends. The CDR3 nucleotides are TGCGCCAGCAGCTTGGATGGAGGAGGCGTCTACGAGCAGTACTTC. This gives the protein CASSLDGGGVYEQYF.

This clonotype was detected many times. The rearrangement joins TRBV29-1 to TRBJ2-1; 9 bases align to TRBD2. V was pared by 7 bases and J by 11 bases, with 9 bases of the junction left unmatched. The CDR3 length is 12 residues. Germline values: CDR1 SQVTM, CDR2 ANQGSEA. The CDR3 nucleotides are TGCAGCGGTGGACTAGCGCCTACTCAGCAGTTCTTC. It yields the protein CSGGLAPTQQFF.

This clonotype was observed at least ten times. The chain has TRBV20-1 and TRBJ2-3; 7 nucleotides line up with TRBD2. Germline CDR1 DFQATT, CDR2 SNEGSKA (reference sequence). V trimming: 6 bases; J trimming: 3 bases; junction bases outside the gene matches: 12. This CDR3 region has 15 residues. The CDR3 bases are TGCAGTGCCATTGAGCCTGGCGGGAGAACAGATACGCAGTATTTT. Protein: CSAIEPGGRTDTQYF.

This clonotype was picked up many times. This chain connects TRBV4-1 to TRBJ2-7, with TRBD1 matching over 8 bases. J gave up 7 bases and V 0 bases, and 2 bases lay outside the gene matches. Germline loops: CDR1 MGHRA, CDR2 YSYEKL. The CDR3 is 13 residues long. Written as DNA, the CDR3 is TGCGCCAGCAGCCAAGACAGGGGGCGAGAGCAGTACTTC. Protein product: CASSQDRGREQYF.

This clonotype was detected a few times. The chain links TRBV6-2 or TRBV6-3 to TRBJ2-6; D possibly matches TRBD1 or TRBD2 (5 bases each). The ends were cut back, 5 bases at V and 0 bases at J, with 14 bases in the middle. Germline assignment: CDR1 MNHEY and CDR2 SVGEGT. This CDR3 has 17 amino acids. CDR3: CASSGTKVDSGANVLTF. The CDR3 bases are TGTGCCAGCAGTGGGACCAAAGTCGACTCTGGGGCCAACGTCCTGACTTTC.

To note about this clonotype: Given a much more abundant clone one base away, this may be a read error. J is TRBJ2-2 and V is TRBV9, with 13 bases matching TRBD2. The CDR3 is 18 amino acids. The germline V gene encodes CDR1 SGDLS and CDR2 YYNGEE. CDR3 loop: CDSSGGLGLAGDTGELFF. The CDR3 DNA follows: TGTGACAGCAGCGGGGGGTTAGGACTAGCGGGAGACACCGGGGAGCTGTTTTTT.

This clonotype was recorded many times. The chain is built from TRBV7-9 and TRBJ2-1; no clear D gene. Germline V gene sequence: CDR1 SEHNR, CDR2 FQNEAQ (reference sequence). This CDR3 comprises 15 residues. Trimming left V 5 bases short and J 6 bases short, with 17 bases between. The CDR3 region has the DNA TGTGCCAGCAGCCGTGGGGATCTCCCCAGCAATGAGCAGTTCTTC. Its protein is CASSRGDLPSNEQFF.